This passage covers 6 T cell receptor beta chains from one sample sequenced in a study of T cells in Graves' hyperthyroidism and ophthalmopathy. The source material, RNA transcripts, was used to amplify TCR beta CDR3 regions. A set of HTBI primers served as the primers for a first-round RT-PCR of the TCR CDR3. TCRdb reanalysed the multiplex PCR reads using MiXCR and keeps one entry per CDR3 protein. In the table there are approximately 360,000 distinct CDR3 sequences, more than 15% of which are singletons. Source material: blood. These receptors originate from a woman between 18 and 29 years old with Graves' hyperthyroidism that later progressed to Graves' ophthalmopathy.

The chain employs TRBV12-3 or TRBV12-4 and TRBJ2-7; no clear D gene. The CDR3 is 14 residues long. V gave up 2 bases and J gave up 3 bases, with 11 bases separating them. CDR3 region: CASSLRRLSYEQYF. CDR3 DNA sequence: TGTGCCAGCAGTTTACGTCGGCTGAGCTACGAGCAGTACTTC.

This clonotype was observed at least ten times. J is TRBJ2-1 and V is TRBV7-9; unclear D gene. The CDR3 length is 13 residues. Germline V gives CDR1 SEHNR, CDR2 FQNEAQ (reference sequence). In DNA form, the CDR3 reads TGTACCGCGTTGGGTAACTCCTACAATGAGCAGTTCTTC. It specifies CTALGNSYNEQFF.

This clonotype was counted ten times or more. The chain is built from TRBV20-1 and TRBJ2-5, with a tentative D call TRBD1 (6 bases). Trimming removed 5 bases at V and 2 bases at J, with 18 bases between. This CDR3 spans 15 amino acids. Germline values: CDR1 DFQATT, CDR2 SNEGSKA (reference sequence). The CDR3 reads CSAESGEAEQETQYF. Written as DNA, the CDR3 is TGCAGTGCTGAGTCAGGGGAAGCGGAGCAAGAGACCCAGTACTTC.

The chain carries TRBV4-3 and TRBJ2-7; 13 nucleotides agree with TRBD2. The CDR3 length is 17 residues. The germline CDR1 and CDR2 sequences are LGHNA and YSLEER. The J segment lost 2 bases and the V segment lost 0 bases, leaving 4 bases of the junction unmatched. CDR3 in amino acids: CASSQDPGTSGTYEQYF. Written as DNA, the CDR3 is TGCGCCAGCAGCCAAGACCCAGGGACTAGCGGGACCTACGAGCAGTACTTC.

This clonotype appeared many times. This chain uses TRBV5-6 with TRBJ2-1, with D uncertain. The germline V and J ends were trimmed by 4 bases and 0 bases, with 11 bases remaining between them. CDR1 and CDR2 (germline): SGHDT, YYEEEE. The CDR3 totals 15 residues. The CDR3 here is CASSPPGSSYNEQFF. In DNA, the CDR3 is TGTGCCAGCAGCCCTCCGGGTAGCTCCTACAATGAGCAGTTCTTC.

This clonotype was detected many times. The gene calls are TRBV20-1 and TRBJ1-1; 7 nucleotides align to TRBD1. J gave up 0 bases and V 8 bases, and 9 bases lay outside the gene matches. This CDR3 contains 14 residues. Per germline, CDR1 DFQATT and CDR2 SNEGSKA (reference sequence). CDR3 DNA: TGCAGTTCCCCTATGGGACAGTTGAACACTGAAGCTTTCTTT. Amino acids: CSSPMGQLNTEAFF.